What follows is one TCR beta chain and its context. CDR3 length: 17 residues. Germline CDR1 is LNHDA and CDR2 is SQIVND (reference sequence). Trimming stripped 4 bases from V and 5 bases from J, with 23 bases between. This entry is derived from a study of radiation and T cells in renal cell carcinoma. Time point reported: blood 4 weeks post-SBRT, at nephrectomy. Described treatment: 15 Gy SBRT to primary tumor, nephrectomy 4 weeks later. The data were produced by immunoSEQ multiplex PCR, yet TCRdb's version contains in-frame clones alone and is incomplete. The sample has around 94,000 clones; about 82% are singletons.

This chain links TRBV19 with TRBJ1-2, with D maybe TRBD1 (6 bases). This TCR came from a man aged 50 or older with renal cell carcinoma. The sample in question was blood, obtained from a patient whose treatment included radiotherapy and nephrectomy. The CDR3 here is CASSNRAAGASGYGYTF. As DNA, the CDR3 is TGTGCCAGTAGTAACCGGGCGGCAGGGGCTTCAGGTTATGGCTACACCTTC.